What follows are 4 T cell receptor beta chains derived from one specimen sequenced in a study of blood T cells in healthy people across ages. A second 7 to 11 cycle PCR used barcoded and J-beta primers. TCRdb reprocessed the 5' RACE reads with MiXCR, giving one entry per CDR3 protein. The table has 700,000 to 900,000 distinct CDR3 sequences, around 24% seen once. This sample was also put to use in a study of T cells of mothers and their children.

Sequencing was done on a sample of blood. All receptors derive from a boy younger than 18 in good health.

CDR3 amino acids: CASSRGTDLTYEQYF. The CDR3 bases are TGTGCCAGCAGCCGTGGGACAGACTTAACCTACGAGCAGTACTTC. The gene calls are TRBV12-3 or TRBV12-4 and TRBJ2-7, with 7 bases aligning to TRBD1. With 6 bases clipped from V and 2 bases from J, the junction kept 10 bases outside the gene matches. The CDR3 has 15 residues.

This sequence joins TRBV6-5 and TRBJ2-6; 10 bases fit TRBD1. The CDR3 extends over 19 amino acids. Germline V gene sequence: CDR1 MNHEY, CDR2 SVGAGI. The J segment lost 1 base and the V segment lost 4 bases, leaving 10 bases of the junction unmatched. The CDR3 here is CASSSRSDRGSSGANVLTF. The CDR3 DNA follows: TGTGCCAGCAGTTCGAGGTCGGACAGGGGGTCGTCTGGGGCCAACGTCCTGACTTTC.

This clonotype was picked up many times. The V call is TRBV28, the J call TRBJ2-5, with a possible D match to TRBD2 (6 bases). Germline V gene data show CDR1 as MDHEN and CDR2 as SYDVKM. Between the trimmed V and J ends, which lost 4 bases and 5 bases, there was a span of 11 bases. CDR3 size: 13 residues. As DNA, the CDR3 is TGTGCCAGCAGTTGGGGCGGGGAGGAGACCCAGTACTTC. Its translation is CASSWGGEETQYF. The full variable domain, its missing parts supplied by reference TRBV28 and TRBJ2-5, is DVKVTQSSRYLVKRTGEKVFLECVQDMDHENMFWYRQDPGLGLRLIYFSYDVKMKEKGDIPEGYSVSREKKERFSLILESASTNQTSMYLCASSWGGEETQYFGPGTRLLVL.

This clonotype was observed a few times. The genes are TRBV7-2 and TRBJ2-2; TRBD2 aligns across 9 bases. This CDR3 comprises 14 residues. The junction had 8 bases not matched to a gene; V was cut back by 9 bases and J by 6 bases. The germline gives CDR1 SGHTA, CDR2 FQGNSA. The CDR3 here is CASSFSGGAGELFF. CDR3 sequence (DNA): TGTGCCAGTTCCTTTAGCGGGGGCGCCGGGGAGCTGTTTTTT.